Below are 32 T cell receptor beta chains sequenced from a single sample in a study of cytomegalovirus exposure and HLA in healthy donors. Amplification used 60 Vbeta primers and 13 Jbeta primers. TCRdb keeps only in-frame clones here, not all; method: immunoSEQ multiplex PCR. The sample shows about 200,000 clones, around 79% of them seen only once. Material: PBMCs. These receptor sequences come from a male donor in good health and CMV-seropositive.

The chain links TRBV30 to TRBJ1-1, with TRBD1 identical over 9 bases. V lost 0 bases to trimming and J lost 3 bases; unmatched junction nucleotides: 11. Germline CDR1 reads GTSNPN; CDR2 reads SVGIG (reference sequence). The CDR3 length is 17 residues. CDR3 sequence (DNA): TGTGCCTGGAGTGTAGGGCCGCCCGGGACAGGGTACACTGAAGCTTTCTTT. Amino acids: CAWSVGPPGTGYTEAFF. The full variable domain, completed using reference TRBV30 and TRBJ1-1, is SQTIHQWPATLVQPVGSPLSLECTVEGTSNPNLYWYRQAAGRGLQLLFYSVGIGQISSEVPQNLSASRPQDRQFILSSKKLLLSDSGFYLCAWSVGPPGTGYTEAFFGQGTRLTVV.

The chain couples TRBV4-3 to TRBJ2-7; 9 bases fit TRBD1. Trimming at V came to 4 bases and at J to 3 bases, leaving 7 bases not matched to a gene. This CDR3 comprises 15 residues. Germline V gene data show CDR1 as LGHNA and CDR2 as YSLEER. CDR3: CASSPSGQGGYEQYF. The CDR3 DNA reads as TGCGCCAGCAGCCCTTCGGGACAGGGAGGCTACGAGCAGTACTTC.

DNA of the CDR3: TGTGCCAGTAGTACCTCGGGACTAGCGGGAGGGAGCTCCTACAATGAGCAGTTCTTC. It is translated as CASSTSGLAGGSSYNEQFF. The gene calls are TRBV19 and TRBJ2-1; 16 bases map to TRBD2. The CDR3 spans 19 residues. Germline V gene lookup returns CDR1 LNHDA and CDR2 SQIVND (reference sequence). The trim removed 4 bases at V and 0 bases at J, leaving 6 bases unmatched. Full variable domain (outside the CDR3, taken from reference TRBV19 and TRBJ2-1): DGGITQSPKYLFRKEGQNVTLSCEQNLNHDAMYWYRQDPGQGLRLIYYSQIVNDFQKGDIAEGYSVSREKKESFPLTVTSAQKNPTAFYLCASSTSGLAGGSSYNEQFFGPGTRLTVL.

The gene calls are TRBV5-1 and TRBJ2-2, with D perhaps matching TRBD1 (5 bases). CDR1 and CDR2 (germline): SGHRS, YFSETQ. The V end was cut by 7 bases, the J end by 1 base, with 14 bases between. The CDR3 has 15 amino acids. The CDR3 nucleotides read TGCGCCAGCGGGGCAGGACATGTGAACACCGGGGAGCTGTTTTTT. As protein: CASGAGHVNTGELFF.

This chain's CDR3 is CAISGGWEQYF. The CDR3 region has the DNA TGTGCCATCAGTGGGGGCTGGGAGCAGTACTTC. The rearrangement uses TRBV10-3 and TRBJ2-7; a possible D gene is TRBD1 (5 bases). This CDR3 comprises 11 residues. Germline CDR1 is ENHRY and CDR2 is SYGVKD. The V end was cut by 4 bases, the J end by 7 bases, with 8 bases between.

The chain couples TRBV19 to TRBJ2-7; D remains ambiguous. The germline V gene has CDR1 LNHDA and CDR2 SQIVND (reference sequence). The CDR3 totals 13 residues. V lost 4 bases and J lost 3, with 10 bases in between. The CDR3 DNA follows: TGTGCCAGTAGTAGCGGCCTAGGCTACGAGCAGTACTTC. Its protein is CASSSGLGYEQYF.

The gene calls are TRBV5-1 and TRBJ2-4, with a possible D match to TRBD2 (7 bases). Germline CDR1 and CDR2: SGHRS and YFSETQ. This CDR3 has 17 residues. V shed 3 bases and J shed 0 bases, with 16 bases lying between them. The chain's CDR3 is CASSSGGGGVAKNIQYF. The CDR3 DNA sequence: TGCGCCAGCAGCTCTGGGGGAGGGGGGGTAGCCAAAAACATTCAGTACTTC.

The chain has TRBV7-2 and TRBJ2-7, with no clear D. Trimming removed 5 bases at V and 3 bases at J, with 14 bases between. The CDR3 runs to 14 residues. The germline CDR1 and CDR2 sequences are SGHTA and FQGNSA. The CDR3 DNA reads TGTGCCAGCAGCCCCCAACTCACCAACTACGAGCAGTACTTC. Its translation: CASSPQLTNYEQYF.

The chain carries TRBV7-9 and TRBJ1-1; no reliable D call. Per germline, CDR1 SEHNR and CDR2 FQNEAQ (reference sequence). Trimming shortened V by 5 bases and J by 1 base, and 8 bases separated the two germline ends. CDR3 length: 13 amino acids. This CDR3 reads CASSPTSNTEAFF. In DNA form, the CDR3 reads TGTGCCAGCAGCCCTACTTCGAACACTGAAGCTTTCTTT.

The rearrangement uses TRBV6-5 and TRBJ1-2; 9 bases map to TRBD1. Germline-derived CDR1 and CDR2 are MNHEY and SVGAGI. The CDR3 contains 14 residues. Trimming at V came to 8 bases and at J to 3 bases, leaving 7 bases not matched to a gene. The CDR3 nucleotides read TGTGCCAGCGCCCACAGGGGGCGCGACTATGGCTACACCTTC. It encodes CASAHRGRDYGYTF.

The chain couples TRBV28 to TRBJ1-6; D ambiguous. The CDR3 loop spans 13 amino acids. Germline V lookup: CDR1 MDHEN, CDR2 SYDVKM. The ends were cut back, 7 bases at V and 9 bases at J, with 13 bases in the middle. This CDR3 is CASTPRVASPLHF. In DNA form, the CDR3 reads TGTGCCAGCACCCCGAGGGTAGCTTCACCCCTCCACTTT. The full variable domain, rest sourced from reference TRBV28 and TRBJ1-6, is DVKVTQSSRYLVKRTGEKVFLECVQDMDHENMFWYRQDPGLGLRLIYFSYDVKMKEKGDIPEGYSVSREKKERFSLILESASTNQTSMYLCASTPRVASPLHFGNGTRLTVT.

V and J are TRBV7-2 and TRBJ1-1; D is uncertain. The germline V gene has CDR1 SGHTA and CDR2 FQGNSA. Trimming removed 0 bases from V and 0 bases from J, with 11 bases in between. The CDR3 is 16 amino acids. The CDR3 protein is CASSLASRHMNTEAFF. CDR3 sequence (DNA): TGTGCCAGCAGCTTAGCTTCCCGACACATGAACACTGAAGCTTTCTTT.

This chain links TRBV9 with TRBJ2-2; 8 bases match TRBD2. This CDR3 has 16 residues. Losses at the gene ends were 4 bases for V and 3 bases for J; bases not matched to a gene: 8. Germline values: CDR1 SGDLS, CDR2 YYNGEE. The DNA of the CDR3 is TGTGCCAGCAGCATCCCCGGGGGGGTTGACACCGGGGAGCTGTTTTTT. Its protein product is CASSIPGGVDTGELFF.

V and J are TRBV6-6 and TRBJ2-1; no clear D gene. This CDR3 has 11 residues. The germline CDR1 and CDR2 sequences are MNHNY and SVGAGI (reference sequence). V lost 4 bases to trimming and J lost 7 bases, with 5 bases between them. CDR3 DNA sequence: TGTGCCAGCAGTTCTCTAAATGAGCAGTTCTTC. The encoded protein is CASSSLNEQFF.

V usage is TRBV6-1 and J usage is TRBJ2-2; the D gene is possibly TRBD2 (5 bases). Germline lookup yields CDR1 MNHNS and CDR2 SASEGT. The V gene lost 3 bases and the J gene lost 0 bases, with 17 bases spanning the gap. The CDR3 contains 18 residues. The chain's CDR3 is CASSDFSGVSTNTGELFF. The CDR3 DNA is TGTGCCAGCAGTGACTTTTCCGGGGTCTCCACGAACACCGGGGAGCTGTTTTTT.

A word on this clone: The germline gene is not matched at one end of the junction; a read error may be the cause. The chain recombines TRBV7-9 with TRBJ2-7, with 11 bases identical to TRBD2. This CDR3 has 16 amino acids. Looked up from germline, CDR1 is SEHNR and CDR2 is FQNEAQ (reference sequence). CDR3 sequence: CSSSPRLAGGSYEQYF. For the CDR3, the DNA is TGTTCCAGCAGCCCCCGTCTAGCGGGAGGATCCTACGAGCAGTACTTC. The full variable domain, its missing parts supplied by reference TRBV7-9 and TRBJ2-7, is DTGVSQNPRHKITKRGQNVTFRCDPISEHNRLYWYRQTLGQGPEFLTYFQNEAQLEKSRLLSDRFSAERPKGSFSTLEIQRTEQGDSAMYLCSSSPRLAGGSYEQYFGPGTRLTVT.

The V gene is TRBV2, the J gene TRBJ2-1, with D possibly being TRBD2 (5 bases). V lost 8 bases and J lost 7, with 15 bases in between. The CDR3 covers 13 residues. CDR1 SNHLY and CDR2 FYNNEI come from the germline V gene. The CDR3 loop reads CASRRVINNEQFF. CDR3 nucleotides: TGTGCCAGCCGGCGGGTGATCAATAATGAGCAGTTCTTC.

CDR3 loop: CASSLGGEGGLGYTF. The CDR3 DNA reads TGTGCCAGCAGCTTAGGTGGGGAGGGAGGCCTAGGCTACACCTTC. The rearrangement joins TRBV13 to TRBJ1-2, with D hard to call. Germline V gene data show CDR1 as PRHDT and CDR2 as FYEKMQ (reference sequence). The CDR3 sequence is 15 residues long. The V end lost 0 bases, the J end lost 8 bases, and 16 bases lay between the germline ends.

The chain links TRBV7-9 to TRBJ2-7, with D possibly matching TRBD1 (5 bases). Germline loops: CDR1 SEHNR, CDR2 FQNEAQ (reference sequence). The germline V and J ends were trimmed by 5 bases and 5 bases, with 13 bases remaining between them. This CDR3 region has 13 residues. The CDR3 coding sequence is TGTGCCAGCAGCCCCCCCGACAGCGACGAGCAGTACTTC. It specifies CASSPPDSDEQYF.

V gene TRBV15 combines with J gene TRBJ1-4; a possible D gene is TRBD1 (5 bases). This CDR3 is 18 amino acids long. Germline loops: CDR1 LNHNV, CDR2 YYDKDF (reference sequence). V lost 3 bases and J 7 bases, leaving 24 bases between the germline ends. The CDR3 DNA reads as TGTGCCACCAGCAGGGGATGGGGGGGTTTGCGTGGGAGTGAAAAACTGTTTTTT. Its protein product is CATSRGWGGLRGSEKLFF.

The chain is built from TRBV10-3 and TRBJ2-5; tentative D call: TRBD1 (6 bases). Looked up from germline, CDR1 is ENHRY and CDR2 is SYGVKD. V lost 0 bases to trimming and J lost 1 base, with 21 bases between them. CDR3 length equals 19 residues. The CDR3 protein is CAISESRPGAKVPQETQYF. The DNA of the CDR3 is TGTGCCATCAGTGAGTCGAGGCCAGGGGCCAAGGTACCCCAAGAGACCCAGTACTTC.

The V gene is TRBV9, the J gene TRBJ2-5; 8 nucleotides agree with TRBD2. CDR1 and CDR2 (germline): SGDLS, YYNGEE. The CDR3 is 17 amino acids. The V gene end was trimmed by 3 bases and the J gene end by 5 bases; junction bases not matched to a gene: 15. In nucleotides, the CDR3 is TGTGCCAGCAGCGCCGAGATCACTAGCGGAGGGCTGGAGACCCAGTACTTC. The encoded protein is CASSAEITSGGLETQYF.

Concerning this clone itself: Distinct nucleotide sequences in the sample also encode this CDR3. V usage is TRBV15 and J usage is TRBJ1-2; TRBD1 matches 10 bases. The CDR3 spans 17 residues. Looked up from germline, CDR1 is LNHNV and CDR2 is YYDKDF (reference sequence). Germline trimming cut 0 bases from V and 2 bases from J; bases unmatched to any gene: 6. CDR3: CATSRDRGTGVNYGYTF. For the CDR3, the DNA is TGTGCCACCAGCAGAGATCGGGGGACAGGGGTGAACTATGGCTACACCTTC.

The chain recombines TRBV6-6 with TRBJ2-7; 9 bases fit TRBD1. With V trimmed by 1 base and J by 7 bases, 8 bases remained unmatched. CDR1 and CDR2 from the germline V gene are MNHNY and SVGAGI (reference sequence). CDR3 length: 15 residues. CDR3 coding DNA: TGTGCCAGCAGTTACTGGGACAGGGCGAGGGGAGAGCAGTACTTC. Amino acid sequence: CASSYWDRARGEQYF.

As DNA, the CDR3 is TGTGCCAGCAGCCTCTCCGGGACAGTTGTCAACACCATATATTTT. Its translation is CASSLSGTVVNTIYF. The chain combines TRBV6-5 with TRBJ1-3; 7 bases are shared with TRBD1. The trim removed 6 bases at V and 7 bases at J, leaving 12 bases unmatched. Germline CDR1 reads MNHEY; CDR2 reads SVGAGI. The CDR3 extends over 15 amino acids.

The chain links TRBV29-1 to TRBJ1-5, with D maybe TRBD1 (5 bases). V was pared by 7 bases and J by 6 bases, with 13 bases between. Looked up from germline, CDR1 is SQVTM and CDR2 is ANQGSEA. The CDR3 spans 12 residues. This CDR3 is CSASFTGQPQHF. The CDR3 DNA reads TGCAGCGCCTCATTTACAGGTCAGCCCCAGCATTTT.

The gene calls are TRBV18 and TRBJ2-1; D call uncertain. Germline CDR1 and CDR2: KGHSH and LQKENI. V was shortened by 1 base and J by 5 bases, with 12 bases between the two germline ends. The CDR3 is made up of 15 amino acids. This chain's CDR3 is CASSPQVSPDNEQFF. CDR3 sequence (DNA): TGTGCCAGCTCACCACAAGTCTCCCCGGACAATGAGCAGTTCTTC.

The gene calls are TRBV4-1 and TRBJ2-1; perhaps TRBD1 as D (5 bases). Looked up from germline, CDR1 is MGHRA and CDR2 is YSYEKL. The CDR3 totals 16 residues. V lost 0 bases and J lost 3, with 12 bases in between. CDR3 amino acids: CASSQDQGAGYNEQFF. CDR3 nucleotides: TGCGCCAGCAGCCAAGATCAGGGCGCAGGCTACAATGAGCAGTTCTTC.

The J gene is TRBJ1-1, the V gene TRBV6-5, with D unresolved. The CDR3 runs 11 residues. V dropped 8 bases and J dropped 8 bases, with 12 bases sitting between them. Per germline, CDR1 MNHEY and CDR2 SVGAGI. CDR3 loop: CASGLKREAFF. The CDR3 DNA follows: TGTGCCAGCGGGTTAAAGCGGGAAGCTTTCTTT.

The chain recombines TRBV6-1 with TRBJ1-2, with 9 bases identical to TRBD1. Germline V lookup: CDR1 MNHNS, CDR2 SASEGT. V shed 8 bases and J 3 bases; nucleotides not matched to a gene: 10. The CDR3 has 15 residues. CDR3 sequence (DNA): TGTGCCAGCCTTTTAGACAGGGGGTTTTACTATGGCTACACCTTC. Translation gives CASLLDRGFYYGYTF.

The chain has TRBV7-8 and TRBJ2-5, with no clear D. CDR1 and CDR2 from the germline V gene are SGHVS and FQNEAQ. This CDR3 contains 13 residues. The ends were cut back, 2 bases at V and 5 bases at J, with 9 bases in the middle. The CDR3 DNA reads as TGTGCCAGCAGCTTACTGTTGGAGGAGACCCAGTACTTC. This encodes CASSLLLEETQYF.

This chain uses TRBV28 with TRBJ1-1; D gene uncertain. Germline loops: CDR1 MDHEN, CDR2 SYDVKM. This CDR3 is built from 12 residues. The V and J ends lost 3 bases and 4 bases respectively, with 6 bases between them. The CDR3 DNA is TGTGCCAGCAGTTTCGCCAGCACTGAAGCTTTCTTT. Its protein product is CASSFASTEAFF.